The 23 T cell receptor beta chains given below trace back to one sample, sequenced in a study of cytomegalovirus exposure and HLA in healthy donors. This PCR relied on a set of 60 Vbeta primers and 13 Jbeta primers. Assay used: immunoSEQ multiplex PCR; TCRdb lists only in-frame clones, some missing. Of fewer than 200,000 clones detected, 70% to 80% appear once; the ten largest clones hold roughly 15%. What was sequenced was PBMCs. Receptors were obtained from a woman aged 25 to 39 in good health and CMV-seropositive.

This sequence joins TRBV7-9 and TRBJ2-7; D uncertain. Trimming stripped 5 bases from V and 0 bases from J, with 8 bases between. The CDR3 has 13 amino acids. Germline CDR1 and CDR2: SEHNR and FQNEAQ (reference sequence). The CDR3 sequence is CASSRLNSYEQYF. CDR3 DNA sequence: TGTGCCAGCAGCCGACTGAACTCCTACGAGCAGTACTTC. The entire variable domain, with the rest obtained from reference TRBV7-9 and TRBJ2-7, is as follows: DTGVSQNPRHKITKRGQNVTFRCDPISEHNRLYWYRQTLGQGPEFLTYFQNEAQLEKSRLLSDRFSAERPKGSFSTLEIQRTEQGDSAMYLCASSRLNSYEQYFGPGTRLTVT.

This clone was seen only a few times. The V and J genes are TRBV28 and TRBJ1-2; the match to TRBD1 covers 7 bases. There are 18 residues in the CDR3. V lost 2 bases to trimming and J lost 0 bases; unmatched junction nucleotides: 12. From germline, CDR1 is MDHEN and CDR2 SYDVKM. In DNA form, the CDR3 reads TGTGCCAGCAGTTTACCCACGAAGGGGACAGTAGCTAACTATGGCTACACCTTC. Its translation is CASSLPTKGTVANYGYTF.

The V gene is TRBV11-2, the J gene TRBJ1-1, with D perhaps TRBD1 (5 bases). Per germline, CDR1 SGHAT and CDR2 FQNNGV. With 5 bases removed from V and 4 bases from J, the gap between germline ends came to 14 bases. The CDR3 consists of 14 residues. This CDR3 reads CASSPRFGATEAFF. Here the CDR3 DNA reads TGTGCCAGCAGCCCTCGTTTTGGGGCCACTGAAGCTTTCTTT.

The genes are TRBV7-3 and TRBJ2-1; 10 positions match TRBD1. The CDR3 has 16 residues. The germline V gene encodes CDR1 SGHTA and CDR2 FQGTGA. V lost 5 bases, J lost 8 bases, and 12 bases stayed unmatched. CDR3 sequence (DNA): TGTGCCAGCAGCCCGGGGACAGGGGTCCCCCGCGATGAGCAGTTCTTC. Its protein is CASSPGTGVPRDEQFF.

The chain employs TRBV11-1 and TRBJ1-2; no clear D gene. Germline-derived CDR1 and CDR2 are SGHAT and FQDESV (reference sequence). CDR3 length equals 13 residues. The ends were cut back, 5 bases at V and 4 bases at J, with 11 bases in the middle. CDR3 region: CASSPDGAYGYTF. CDR3 DNA: TGTGCCAGCAGCCCCGACGGAGCCTATGGCTACACCTTC. The whole variable domain, filled in from reference TRBV11-1 and TRBJ1-2, reads EAEVAQSPRYKITEKSQAVAFWCDPISGHATLYWYRQILGQGPELLVQFQDESVVDDSQLPKDRFSAERLKGVDSTLKIQPAELGDSAMYLCASSPDGAYGYTFGSGTRLTVV.

The chain recombines TRBV11-3 with TRBJ2-3; TRBD2 matches 8 bases. Germline V gives CDR1 SGHNT, CDR2 YENEEA. The ends lost 2 bases at V and 5 bases at J; junction bases unmatched: 9. This CDR3 region has 16 residues. CDR3 DNA: TGTGCCAGCAGCTTACGGGTCGGGAGGGCCAAAGATACGCAGTATTTT. Amino acid sequence: CASSLRVGRAKDTQYF. Drawing the rest from reference TRBV11-3 and TRBJ2-3, the complete variable domain is EAGVVQSPRYKIIEKKQPVAFWCNPISGHNTLYWYLQNLGQGPELLIRYENEEAVDDSQLPKDRFSAERLKGVDSTLKIQPAELGDSAVYLCASSLRVGRAKDTQYFGPGTRLTVL.

J is TRBJ1-6 and V is TRBV13; D is undetermined. The CDR3 spans 14 residues. Deletions cut 2 bases from V and 7 bases from J, with 9 bases between. Germline lookup yields CDR1 PRHDT and CDR2 FYEKMQ (reference sequence). The CDR3, as DNA: TGTGCCAGCAGCTTACGGGTCGACAATTCACCCCTCCACTTT. Its translation: CASSLRVDNSPLHF.

CDR3 sequence (DNA): TGTGCCAGCAGCTTGAAACTGGACAGGGAGGAGACTGAAGCTTTCTTT. Its translation is CASSLKLDREETEAFF. This chain links TRBV7-8 with TRBJ1-1; TRBD1 agrees at 8 bases. This CDR3 is built from 16 residues. Trimming took 3 bases from V and 5 from J; bases not matched to a gene: 11. Per the germline V gene, CDR1 is SGHVS and CDR2 is FQNEAQ. The full variable domain, with the rest looked up from reference TRBV7-8 and TRBJ1-1, is GAGVSQSPRYKVAKRGQDVALRCDPISGHVSLFWYQQALGQGPEFLTYFQNEAQLDKSGLPSDRFFAERPEGSVSTLKIQRTQQEDSAVYLCASSLKLDREETEAFFGQGTRLTVV.

The V and J genes are TRBV5-1 and TRBJ2-7; 8 nucleotides line up with TRBD2. This CDR3 has 15 residues. Germline values: CDR1 SGHRS, CDR2 YFSETQ. The V gene end was trimmed by 2 bases and the J gene end by 3 bases; junction bases not matched to a gene: 7. CDR3 sequence reads: CASSFETSALYEQYF. DNA of the CDR3: TGCGCCAGCAGCTTCGAGACTAGCGCACTCTACGAGCAGTACTTC. The entire variable domain, with the rest obtained from reference TRBV5-1 and TRBJ2-7, is as follows: KAGVTQTPRYLIKTRGQQVTLSCSPISGHRSVSWYQQTPGQGLQFLFEYFSETQRNKGNFPGRFSGRQFSNSRSEMNVSTLELGDSALYLCASSFETSALYEQYFGPGTRLTVT.

The rearrangement joins TRBV5-6 to TRBJ1-1; 8 bases are a match to TRBD1. CDR3 length: 14 residues. Germline CDR1 and CDR2: SGHDT and YYEEEE. Germline trimming cut 5 bases from V and 4 bases from J; bases unmatched to any gene: 7. DNA for the CDR3: TGTGCCAGCAGGAGATGGACAGGGATCACTGAAGCTTTCTTT. Encoded protein: CASRRWTGITEAFF.

The chain has TRBV4-1 and TRBJ2-7; D not certain. Germline lookup yields CDR1 MGHRA and CDR2 YSYEKL. The germline V and J ends were trimmed by 4 bases and 5 bases, with 21 bases remaining between them. The CDR3 is made up of 16 amino acids. The CDR3 protein is CASSRNEAPFTNEQYF. The CDR3 DNA sequence: TGCGCCAGCAGCCGGAATGAGGCCCCTTTTACGAACGAGCAGTACTTC.

A single count supports this clone. The rearrangement joins TRBV6-6 to TRBJ1-5, with D maybe TRBD1 (6 bases). The ends were cut back, 6 bases at V and 3 bases at J, with 12 bases in the middle. This CDR3 is 14 amino acids long. Germline values: CDR1 MNHNY, CDR2 SVGAGI (reference sequence). The CDR3 nucleotides read TGTGCCAGCAGACAAGACAGGCTCAATCAGCCCCAGCATTTT. Translation: CASRQDRLNQPQHF.

The rearrangement links TRBV6-5 to TRBJ1-4, with a tentative D call TRBD1 (5 bases). The CDR3 runs 15 residues. The germline gives CDR1 MNHEY, CDR2 SVGAGI. The V end lost 5 bases, the J end lost 0 bases, and 10 bases lay between the germline ends. The CDR3 is CASSQGVATNEKLFF. The CDR3 nucleotides are TGTGCCAGCAGTCAGGGTGTAGCAACTAATGAAAAACTGTTTTTT.

This rearrangement joins TRBV28 to TRBJ1-5, with D uncertain. Deletions cut 7 bases from V and 7 bases from J, with 11 bases between. CDR1 is MDHEN and CDR2 is SYDVKM in the germline V gene. This CDR3 is built from 12 residues. The CDR3, as DNA: TGTGCCAGCAAAACAGTCAGGCAGCCCCAGCATTTT. Translating it yields CASKTVRQPQHF.

CDR3 amino acids: CASSLDRNQPQHF. CDR3 bases: TGTGCCAGCAGCTTGGACAGGAATCAGCCCCAGCATTTT. The chain is built from TRBV5-8 and TRBJ1-5, with D possibly TRBD1 on 5 matching bases. The V and J ends lost 0 bases and 4 bases respectively, with 5 bases between them. This CDR3 contains 13 residues. CDR1 is SGHTS, CDR2 YDEGEE, per germline.

This clone turned up a few times. This chain links TRBV11-2 with TRBJ2-1, with 7 bases fitting TRBD2. V was pared by 7 bases and J by 3 bases, with 9 bases of the junction left unmatched. This CDR3 is 15 amino acids long. Germline V gene sequence: CDR1 SGHAT, CDR2 FQNNGV. The CDR3 DNA follows: TGTGCCAGCACTCTCAGCGGGATGGGCTACAATGAGCAGTTCTTC. Protein sequence: CASTLSGMGYNEQFF.

CDR3 coding DNA: TGTGCCATCAGTGTAGGAGGAAGCAATCAGCCCCAGCATTTT. Translating gives CAISVGGSNQPQHF. The V and J genes are TRBV10-3 and TRBJ1-5, with D uncertain. Germline V lookup: CDR1 ENHRY, CDR2 SYGVKD. With 4 bases removed from V and 1 base from J, the gap between germline ends came to 8 bases. The CDR3 consists of 14 residues.

V is TRBV6-1 and J is TRBJ1-6, with 7 bases that match TRBD1. The CDR3 runs to 14 residues. Trimming at V came to 5 bases and at J to 7 bases, leaving 5 bases not matched to a gene. The V gene's germline CDR1 is MNHNS and CDR2 SASEGT. As DNA, the CDR3 is TGTGCCAGCAGTCCCGGGACAGAGAATTCACCCCTCCACTTT. Its protein is CASSPGTENSPLHF.

V usage is TRBV2 and J usage is TRBJ2-1, with D tentatively TRBD2 (5 bases). Looked up from germline, CDR1 is SNHLY and CDR2 is FYNNEI. The CDR3 consists of 12 residues. V was cut by 6 bases and J by 14 bases, with 17 bases left in between. DNA for the CDR3: TGTGCCAGCAGCGTCCAGGCCCGGGAAGAGTTCTTC. Translation: CASSVQAREEFF.

The rearrangement joins TRBV19 to TRBJ2-2, with 10 bases identical to TRBD1. Trimming removed 4 bases from V and 4 bases from J; junction bases left unmatched: 3. Germline V CDR1 and CDR2: LNHDA, SQIVND (reference sequence). The CDR3 length is 15 residues. The CDR3 sequence: CASSRGDRGTGELFF. The CDR3 nucleotides read TGTGCCAGTAGTAGGGGGGACAGGGGCACCGGGGAGCTGTTTTTT. Drawing the rest from reference TRBV19 and TRBJ2-2, the complete variable domain is DGGITQSPKYLFRKEGQNVTLSCEQNLNHDAMYWYRQDPGQGLRLIYYSQIVNDFQKGDIAEGYSVSREKKESFPLTVTSAQKNPTAFYLCASSRGDRGTGELFFGEGSRLTVL.

This chain connects TRBV7-6 to TRBJ2-7, with D tentatively TRBD1 (5 bases). V was trimmed by 10 bases and J by 5 bases, leaving 15 bases between them. CDR1 and CDR2 from the germline V gene are SGHVS and FNYEAQ. This CDR3 spans 12 amino acids. This CDR3 reads CAIQTELNEQYF. The CDR3 nucleotides read TGTGCCATACAGACAGAACTCAACGAGCAGTACTTC.

This clone occurred once. This sequence joins TRBV11-3 and TRBJ2-2; 8 bases align to TRBD1. Germline V gives CDR1 SGHNT, CDR2 YENEEA. V was clipped by 5 bases and J by 1 base; unmatched bases: 6. The CDR3 is made up of 16 amino acids. Here the CDR3 reads CASSARDRRNTGELFF. The CDR3 DNA is TGTGCCAGCAGCGCTAGGGACAGGCGGAACACCGGGGAGCTGTTTTTT.

The rearrangement uses TRBV11-3 and TRBJ1-4, with 7 positions matching TRBD1. Germline V gene data show CDR1 as SGHNT and CDR2 as YENEEA. The V segment lost 8 bases and the J segment 5 bases; nucleotides outside the gene matches: 5. The CDR3 contains 13 residues. As DNA, the CDR3 is TGTGCCAGCTCCCGGACAGGCAATGAAAAACTGTTTTTT. Protein product: CASSRTGNEKLFF.